This T cell receptor (beta chain) was found in a study of T-cell reconstitution after alpha-beta-depleted transplantation in children. This clonotype was observed a few times. The CDR3 is 16 amino acids. Germline CDR1 is LGHNA and CDR2 is YNFKEQ. Trimming cost V 5 bases and J 5 bases; bases outside gene matches: 7. Researchers prepared the TCRbeta library using unique molecular identifiers, the study reports. In TCRdb, the PCR reads were re-called with MiXCR into one record per CDR3 protein. The repertoire has 350,000 to 400,000 distinct CDR3 sequences, about a fifth of them found once; the top ten carry around 3.9%.

The starting material was PBMCs from the stem cell graft donor, obtained from the stem cell graft. The TCR sequence derives from a human donor who donated a stem cell graft to a child with acute myeloid leukemia. The genes are TRBV4-2 and TRBJ1-6, with 9 nucleotides matching TRBD1. CDR3 sequence: CASSNLRDRDNSPLHF. The CDR3 bases are TGTGCCAGCAGCAACTTGCGGGACAGGGATAATTCACCCCTCCACTTT.